These 16 T cell receptor beta chains came from one sample sequenced in a study of blood T cells in healthy people across ages. With a J-beta primer mix and a sample-barcoded 5' primer, a second PCR ran 7 to 11 cycles. Via MiXCR, TCRdb re-called the 5' RACE reads, giving one row per CDR3 protein. The repertoire holds fewer than 800,000 distinct CDR3 sequences, with 20% to 25% as singletons. The sample was also reused in another study, on T cells of mothers and their children.

The sample consisted of blood. The receptors were gathered from a boy aged 10-17 years in good health.

This clonotype turned up a few times. The chain combines TRBV20-1 with TRBJ2-1; the D gene is possibly TRBD2 (7 bases). Germline V CDR1 and CDR2: DFQATT, SNEGSKA (reference sequence). The CDR3 length is 15 residues. Trimming shortened V by 0 bases and J by 5 bases, and 14 bases separated the two germline ends. The CDR3 region is CSARDARGPNNEQFF. The CDR3 coding sequence is TGCAGTGCTAGAGATGCGCGGGGGCCGAACAATGAGCAGTTCTTC.

The gene calls are TRBV12-3 or TRBV12-4 and TRBJ2-1, with D tentatively TRBD1 (6 bases). V shed 7 bases and J shed 4 bases, with 14 bases lying between them. This CDR3 has 14 residues. The CDR3 DNA sequence: TGTGCCAGCACCCGGGACACACCGTACAATGAGCAGTTCTTC. Translated, it gives CASTRDTPYNEQFF.

This clonotype came up a few times. This chain uses TRBV2 with TRBJ1-4, with D possibly matching TRBD1 (6 bases). Per the germline V gene, CDR1 is SNHLY and CDR2 is FYNNEI. CDR3 length: 12 amino acids. The V end was cut by 7 bases, the J end by 9 bases, with 12 bases between. CDR3: CASTPRDKKLFF. For the CDR3, the DNA is TGTGCCAGCACCCCTCGGGACAAAAAACTGTTTTTT.

The CDR3 is CSALGLAGISYEQYF. The CDR3 nucleotides read TGCAGCGCTTTGGGGCTAGCGGGCATATCCTACGAGCAGTACTTC. This chain joins TRBV29-1 and TRBJ2-7; 8 bases line up with TRBD2. Germline loops: CDR1 SQVTM, CDR2 ANQGSEA. CDR3 length: 15 amino acids. Germline trimming cut 7 bases from V and 1 base from J; bases unmatched to any gene: 12.

V is TRBV6-1 and J is TRBJ2-7; 8 bases fit TRBD1. The CDR3 spans 16 residues. The ends lost 6 bases at V and 1 base at J; junction bases unmatched: 11. Per the germline V gene, CDR1 is MNHNS and CDR2 is SASEGT. CDR3: CASRPNRGVKSYEQYF. CDR3 DNA: TGTGCCAGCAGGCCGAACAGGGGGGTGAAATCCTACGAGCAGTACTTC.

The chain combines TRBV3-1 with TRBJ1-4; tentatively, D is TRBD1 (6 bases). In germline, CDR1 is LGHDT, CDR2 YNNKEL (reference sequence). The CDR3 totals 15 residues. V shed 1 base and J shed 7 bases, with 13 bases lying between them. The CDR3 coding sequence is TGTGCCAGCAGCCAAGTGACGGGGGCGCGTGAAAAACTGTTTTTT. Amino acid sequence: CASSQVTGAREKLFF.

In this sample, this clonotype turned up a few times. The V gene is TRBV5-1, the J gene TRBJ1-4, with D possibly being TRBD1 (6 bases). This CDR3 has 16 residues. Trimming shortened V by 3 bases and J by 7 bases, and 19 bases separated the two germline ends. Germline V gene lookup returns CDR1 SGHRS and CDR2 YFSETQ. CDR3 sequence (DNA): TGCGCCAGCAGCTCTGGCTGGGTAGGGGGGTCTGAAAAACTGTTTTTT. Residues: CASSSGWVGGSEKLFF.

The genes are TRBV29-1 and TRBJ2-1, with TRBD2 as a possible D gene (8 bases). Between the trimmed V and J ends, which lost 2 bases and 6 bases, there was a span of 14 bases. The CDR3 has 14 amino acids. Germline values: CDR1 SQVTM, CDR2 ANQGSEA. As DNA, the CDR3 is TGCAGCGTTGAATTAGCGGGACAGCCCAATGAGCAGTTCTTC. It encodes CSVELAGQPNEQFF.

The rearrangement uses TRBV4-3 and TRBJ2-6; D not certain. The germline V gene encodes CDR1 LGHNA and CDR2 YSLEER. The V and J ends lost 0 bases and 0 bases respectively, with 3 bases between them. This CDR3 has 15 amino acids. The CDR3 reads CASSQETSGANVLTF. Written as DNA, the CDR3 is TGCGCCAGCAGCCAAGAGACCTCTGGGGCCAACGTCCTGACTTTC.

The CDR3 DNA sequence: TGTGCCAGCGGACCCCGCAGCGGGACTAGCCTCCACGAGCAGTACTTC. Translated, it gives CASGPRSGTSLHEQYF. V usage is TRBV12-3 or TRBV12-4 and J usage is TRBJ2-5, with 9 nucleotides matching TRBD2. The J call is in doubt because the DNA end fits TRBJ2-7 better. The CDR3 is 16 amino acids.

The rearrangement links TRBV10-3 to TRBJ1-3, with TRBD1 matching over 10 bases. The trim removed 3 bases at V and 7 bases at J, leaving 9 bases unmatched. This CDR3 comprises 16 residues. The V gene's germline CDR1 is ENHRY and CDR2 SYGVKD. CDR3 in DNA: TGTGCCATCAGTGACGCGGACAGGGGGGACCGCAACACCATATATTTT. Translating gives CAISDADRGDRNTIYF.

This clonotype was picked up a small number of times. The junction departs from germline at one end; a sequencing error may be responsible. The rearrangement links TRBV20-1 to TRBJ2-3, with TRBD1 as a possible D gene (6 bases). The CDR3 is 15 amino acids. Germline loops: CDR1 DFQATT, CDR2 SNEGSKA (reference sequence). CDR3 coding DNA: TGCAGTGCAAGAGACAGGAGCATTGGCACAGATACGCAGTATTTT. Encoded protein: CSARDRSIGTDTQYF.

This clonotype was counted only a few times. The V gene is TRBV5-1, the J gene TRBJ2-1, with 11 positions matching TRBD1. The CDR3 totals 15 residues. CDR1 and CDR2 from the germline V gene are SGHRS and YFSETQ. V lost 6 bases, J lost 3 bases, and 5 bases stayed unmatched. The CDR3 reads CASNPGQGVYNEQFF. CDR3 DNA: TGCGCCAGCAACCCGGGACAGGGGGTCTACAATGAGCAGTTCTTC.

This clonotype has more than one count but fewer than ten. The V gene is TRBV6-6, the J gene TRBJ2-5, with D perhaps TRBD1 (5 bases). CDR3 length equals 13 residues. V was trimmed by 0 bases and J by 4 bases, leaving 6 bases between them. Germline CDR1 and CDR2: MNHNY and SVGAGI (reference sequence). The CDR3 DNA reads as TGTGCCAGCAGTTACTCCAGGGTAGAGACCCAGTACTTC. Amino acid sequence: CASSYSRVETQYF.

In nucleotides, the CDR3 is TGCGCCAGCAGTGAGAGCTCCTACCAAGATACGCAGTATTTT. This translates into CASSESSYQDTQYF. The chain combines TRBV10-1 with TRBJ2-3; no definite D call. Germline CDR1 is WNHNN and CDR2 is SYGVQD (reference sequence). V was cut by 2 bases and J by 5 bases, with 11 bases left in between. This CDR3 region has 14 residues.

As for this clonotype: The junction and the germline gene differ at one end; a read error may be behind it. The chain recombines TRBV28 with TRBJ2-6, with D hard to call. The CDR3 spans 13 residues. Germline assignment: CDR1 MDHEN and CDR2 SYDVKM. CDR3 residues: CASSFYETNVLTF. For the CDR3, the DNA is TGTGCCAGCAGTTTTTATGAAACCAACGTCCTGACCTTC.